This entry is about one T cell receptor (beta chain). Trimming left V 1 base short and J 6 bases short, with 10 bases between. From germline, CDR1 is SGHAT and CDR2 FQNNGV. This CDR3 is 14 amino acids long. The data belong to a study of T cell changes during pregnancy in multiple sclerosis. TCRdb's copy holds only in-frame clones and misses some; the assay was immunoSEQ multiplex PCR. The sample lists approximately 98,000 clones, roughly nine tenths occurring once. This sequence was found in a female donor in good health, enrolled as a control in a pregnancy study. The sample in question was peripheral blood, obtained after pregnancy. This chain connects TRBV11-2 to TRBJ2-1, with TRBD1 as a possible D gene (5 bases). This chain's CDR3 is CASSLVDRGNEQFF. CDR3 nucleotides: TGTGCCAGCAGCTTAGTTGACAGAGGCAATGAGCAGTTCTTC.